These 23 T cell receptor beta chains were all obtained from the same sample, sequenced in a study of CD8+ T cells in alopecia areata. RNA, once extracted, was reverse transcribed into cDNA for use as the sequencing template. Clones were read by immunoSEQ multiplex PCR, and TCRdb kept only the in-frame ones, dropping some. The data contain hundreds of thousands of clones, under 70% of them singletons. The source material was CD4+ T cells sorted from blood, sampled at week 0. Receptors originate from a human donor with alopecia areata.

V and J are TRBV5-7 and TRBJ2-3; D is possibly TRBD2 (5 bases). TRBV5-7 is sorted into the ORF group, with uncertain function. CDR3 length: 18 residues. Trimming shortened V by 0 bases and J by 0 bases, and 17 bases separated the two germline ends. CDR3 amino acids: CASSLVFKLGSSTDTQYF. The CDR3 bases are TGTGCCAGCAGCTTGGTCTTCAAACTAGGCTCGAGCACAGATACGCAGTATTTT.

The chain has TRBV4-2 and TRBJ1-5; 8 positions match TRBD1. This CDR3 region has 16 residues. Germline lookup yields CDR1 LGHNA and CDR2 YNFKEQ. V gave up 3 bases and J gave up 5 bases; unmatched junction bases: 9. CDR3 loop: CASSHQQGELDQPQHF. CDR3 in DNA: TGTGCCAGCAGCCATCAACAGGGGGAGTTGGATCAGCCCCAGCATTTT.

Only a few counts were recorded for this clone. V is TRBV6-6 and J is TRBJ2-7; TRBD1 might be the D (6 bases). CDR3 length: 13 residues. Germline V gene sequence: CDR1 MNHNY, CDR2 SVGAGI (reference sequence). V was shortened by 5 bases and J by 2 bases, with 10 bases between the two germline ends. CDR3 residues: CASSTRGPYEQYF. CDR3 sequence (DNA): TGTGCCAGCAGTACCAGGGGCCCCTACGAGCAGTACTTC.

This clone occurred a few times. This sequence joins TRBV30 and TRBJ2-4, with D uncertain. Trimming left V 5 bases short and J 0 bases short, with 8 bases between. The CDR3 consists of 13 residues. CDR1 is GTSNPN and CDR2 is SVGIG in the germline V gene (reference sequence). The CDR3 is CAWGPLAKNIQYF. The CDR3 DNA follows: TGTGCCTGGGGGCCCCTAGCCAAAAACATTCAGTACTTC.

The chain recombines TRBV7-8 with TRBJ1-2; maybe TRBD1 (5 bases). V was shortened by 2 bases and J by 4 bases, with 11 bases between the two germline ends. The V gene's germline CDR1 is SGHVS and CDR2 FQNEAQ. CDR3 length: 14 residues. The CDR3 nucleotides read TGTGCCAGCAGCTTAAGGGAGACAGCCTATGGCTACACCTTC. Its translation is CASSLRETAYGYTF.

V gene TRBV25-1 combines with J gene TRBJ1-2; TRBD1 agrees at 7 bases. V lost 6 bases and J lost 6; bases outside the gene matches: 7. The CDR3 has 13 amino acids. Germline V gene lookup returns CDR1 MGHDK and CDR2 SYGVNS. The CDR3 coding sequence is TGTGCCAGCAGAAGACAGGGATCCAATGGCTACACCTTC. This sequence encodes CASRRQGSNGYTF.

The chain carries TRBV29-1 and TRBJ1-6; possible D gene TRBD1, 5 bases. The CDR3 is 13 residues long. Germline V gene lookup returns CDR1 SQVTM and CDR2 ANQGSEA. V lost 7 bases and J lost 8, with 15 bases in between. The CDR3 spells CSAKRDVDSPLHF. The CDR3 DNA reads TGCAGCGCCAAAAGGGACGTCGATTCACCCCTCCACTTT.

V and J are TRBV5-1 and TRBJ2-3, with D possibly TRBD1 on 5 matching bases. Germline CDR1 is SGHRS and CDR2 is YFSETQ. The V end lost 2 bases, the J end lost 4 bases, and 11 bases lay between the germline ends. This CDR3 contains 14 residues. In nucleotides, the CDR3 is TGCGCCAGCAGCTTTCAGGGTAATCCAGATACGCAGTATTTT. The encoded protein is CASSFQGNPDTQYF.

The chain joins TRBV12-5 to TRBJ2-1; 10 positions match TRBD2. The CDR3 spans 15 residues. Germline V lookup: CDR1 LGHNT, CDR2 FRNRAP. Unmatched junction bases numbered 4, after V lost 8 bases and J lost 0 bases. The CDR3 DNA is TGTGCTAGTACCCTAGCGGGGGCCTCCTACAATGAGCAGTTCTTC. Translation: CASTLAGASYNEQFF.

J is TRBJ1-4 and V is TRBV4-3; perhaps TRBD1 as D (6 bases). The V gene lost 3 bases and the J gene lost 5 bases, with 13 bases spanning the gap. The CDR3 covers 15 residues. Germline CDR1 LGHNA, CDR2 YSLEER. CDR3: CASSQDGTSNEKLFF. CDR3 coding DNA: TGCGCCAGCAGCCAGGACGGGACATCGAATGAAAAACTGTTTTTT.

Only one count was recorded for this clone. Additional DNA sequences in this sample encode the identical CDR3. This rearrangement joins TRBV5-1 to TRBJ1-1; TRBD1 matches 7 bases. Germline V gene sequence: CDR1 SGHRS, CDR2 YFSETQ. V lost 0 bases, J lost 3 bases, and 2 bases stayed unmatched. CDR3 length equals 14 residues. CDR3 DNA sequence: TGCGCCAGCAGCTTGGTCCAGGGGGACACTGAAGCTTTCTTT. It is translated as CASSLVQGDTEAFF. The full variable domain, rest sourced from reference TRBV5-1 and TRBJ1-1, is KAGVTQTPRYLIKTRGQQVTLSCSPISGHRSVSWYQQTPGQGLQFLFEYFSETQRNKGNFPGRFSGRQFSNSRSEMNVSTLELGDSALYLCASSLVQGDTEAFFGQGTRLTVV.

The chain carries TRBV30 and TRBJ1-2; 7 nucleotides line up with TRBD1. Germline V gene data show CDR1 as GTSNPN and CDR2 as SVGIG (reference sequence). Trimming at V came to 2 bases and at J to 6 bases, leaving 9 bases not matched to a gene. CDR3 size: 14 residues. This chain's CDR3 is CAWSLSGQINGYTF. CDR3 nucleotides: TGTGCCTGGAGTCTGTCGGGACAGATTAATGGCTACACCTTC.

CDR3 in amino acids: CAWSGGGIGYTF. CDR3 DNA: TGTGCCTGGAGTGGGGGAGGGATCGGCTACACCTTC. J is TRBJ1-2 and V is TRBV30, with D unclear. Between the trimmed V and J ends, which lost 1 base and 8 bases, there was a span of 11 bases. In germline, CDR1 is GTSNPN, CDR2 SVGIG (reference sequence). The CDR3 runs 12 residues.

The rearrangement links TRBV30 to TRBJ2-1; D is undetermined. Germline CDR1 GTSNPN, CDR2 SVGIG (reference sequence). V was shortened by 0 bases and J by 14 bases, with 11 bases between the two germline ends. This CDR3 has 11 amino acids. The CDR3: CAWSVAGIKFF. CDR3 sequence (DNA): TGTGCCTGGAGTGTTGCAGGAATCAAGTTCTTC.

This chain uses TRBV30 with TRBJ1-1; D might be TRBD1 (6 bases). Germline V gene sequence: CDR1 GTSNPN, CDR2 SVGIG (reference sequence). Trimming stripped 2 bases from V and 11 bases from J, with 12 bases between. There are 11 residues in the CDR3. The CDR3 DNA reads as TGTGCCTGGAGTAGGCGGGGGGCGGCTTTCTTT. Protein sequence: CAWSRRGAAFF.

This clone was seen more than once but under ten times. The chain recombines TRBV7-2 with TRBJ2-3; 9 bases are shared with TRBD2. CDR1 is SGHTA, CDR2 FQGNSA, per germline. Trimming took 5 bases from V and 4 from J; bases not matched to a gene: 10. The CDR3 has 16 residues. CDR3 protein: CASSLRAGGRADTQYF. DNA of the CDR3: TGTGCCAGCAGCCTTAGAGCGGGGGGCCGGGCAGATACGCAGTATTTT.

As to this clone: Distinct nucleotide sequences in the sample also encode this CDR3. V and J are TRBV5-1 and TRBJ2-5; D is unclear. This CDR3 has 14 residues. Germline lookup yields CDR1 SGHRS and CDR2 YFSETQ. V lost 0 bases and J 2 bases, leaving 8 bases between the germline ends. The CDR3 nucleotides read TGCGCCAGCAGCTTGGGAACTCGTCAAGAGACCCAGTACTTC. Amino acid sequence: CASSLGTRQETQYF.

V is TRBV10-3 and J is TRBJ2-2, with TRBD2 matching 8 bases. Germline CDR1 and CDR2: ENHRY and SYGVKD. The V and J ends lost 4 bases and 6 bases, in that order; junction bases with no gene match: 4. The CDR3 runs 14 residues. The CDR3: CAISVGLVSGELFF. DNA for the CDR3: TGTGCCATCAGTGTGGGACTAGTGTCCGGGGAGCTGTTTTTT.

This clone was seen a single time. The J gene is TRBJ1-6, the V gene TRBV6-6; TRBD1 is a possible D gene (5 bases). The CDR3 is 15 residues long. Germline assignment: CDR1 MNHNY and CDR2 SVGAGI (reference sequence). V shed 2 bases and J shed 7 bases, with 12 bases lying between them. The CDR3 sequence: CASSYGPGLNSPLHF. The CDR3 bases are TGTGCCAGCAGTTACGGGCCAGGGCTAAATTCACCCCTCCACTTT.

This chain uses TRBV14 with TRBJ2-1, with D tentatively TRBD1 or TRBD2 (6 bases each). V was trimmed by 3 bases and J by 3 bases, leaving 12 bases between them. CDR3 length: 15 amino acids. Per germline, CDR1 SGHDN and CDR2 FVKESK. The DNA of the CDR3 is TGTGCCAGCAGCCATGGAGGGGGGTTCTACAATGAGCAGTTCTTC. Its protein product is CASSHGGGFYNEQFF.

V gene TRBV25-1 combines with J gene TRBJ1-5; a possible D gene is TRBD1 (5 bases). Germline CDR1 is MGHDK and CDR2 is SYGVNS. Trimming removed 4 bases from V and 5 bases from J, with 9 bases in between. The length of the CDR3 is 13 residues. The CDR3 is CASSGVGHQPQHF. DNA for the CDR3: TGTGCCAGCAGTGGAGTGGGACATCAGCCCCAGCATTTT.

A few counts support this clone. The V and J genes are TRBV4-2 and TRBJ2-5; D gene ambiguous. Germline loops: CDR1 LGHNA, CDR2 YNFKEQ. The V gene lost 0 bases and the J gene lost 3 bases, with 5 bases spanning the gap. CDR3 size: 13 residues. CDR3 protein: CASSQEGKETQYF. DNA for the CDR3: TGTGCCAGCAGCCAAGAAGGGAAAGAGACCCAGTACTTC.

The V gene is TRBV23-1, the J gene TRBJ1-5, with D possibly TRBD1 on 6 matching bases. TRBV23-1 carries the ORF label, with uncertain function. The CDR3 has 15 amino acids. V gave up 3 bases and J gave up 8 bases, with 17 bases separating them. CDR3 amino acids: CASSHPPGAPEPQHF. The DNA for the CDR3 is TGCGCCAGCAGTCACCCACCAGGGGCTCCAGAGCCCCAGCATTTT.